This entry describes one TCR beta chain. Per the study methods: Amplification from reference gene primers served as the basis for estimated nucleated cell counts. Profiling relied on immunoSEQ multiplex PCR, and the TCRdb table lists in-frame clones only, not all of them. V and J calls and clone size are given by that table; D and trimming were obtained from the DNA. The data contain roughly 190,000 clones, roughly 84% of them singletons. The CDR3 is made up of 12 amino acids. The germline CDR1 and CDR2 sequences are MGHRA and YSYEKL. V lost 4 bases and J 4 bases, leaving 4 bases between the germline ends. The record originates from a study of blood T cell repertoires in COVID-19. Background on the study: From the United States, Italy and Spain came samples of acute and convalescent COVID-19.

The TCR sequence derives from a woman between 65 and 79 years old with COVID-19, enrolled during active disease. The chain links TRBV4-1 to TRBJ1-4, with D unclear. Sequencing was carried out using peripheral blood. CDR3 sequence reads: CASSPINEKLFF. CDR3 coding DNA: TGCGCCAGCAGCCCAATTAATGAAAAACTGTTTTTT.